The rows below give T cell receptor beta chains drawn from one sample of a study of T cell responses to AZD1222 COVID-19 vaccine. Repertoires were generated with immunoSEQ multiplex PCR, while TCRdb's copy carries only in-frame clones and drops some. The sample carries about 120,000 clones, 80% to 95% recorded once. Specimen: peripheral blood, collected on day 0 of AZD1222 vaccination. The receptors here all came from an adult in good health. Both conserved end residues are part of each CDR3. A D gene is named only where the DNA matches it firmly. Clone size is not always given. Where it is, it says once, few, many or a class for expanded clones.

abundance,d_gene,j_gene,v_gene,CDR3nt,CDR3aa
.,.,TRBJ2-5,TRBV2,TGTGCCAGCAAGGAGGGCGGCCGGGGCCAGTACTTC,CASKEGGRGQYF
once,TRBD1,TRBJ1-2,TRBV5-1,TGCGCCAGCAGCTTGTGGGACAGTAACTATGGCTACACCTTC,CASSLWDSNYGYTF
.,TRBD2,TRBJ2-7,TRBV2,TGTGCCAGCAGTGAAGGGGGGGGCGAGCAGTACTTC,CASSEGGGEQYF
once,.,TRBJ1-2,TRBV6-2/TRBV6-3,TGTGCCAGCAGTTACCCGGGTGGCTACACCTTC,CASSYPGGYTF
.,.,TRBJ1-5,TRBV10-2,TGCGCCAGCAGTGAGGAGGTAGGGGGTCAGCCCCAGCATTTT,CASSEEVGGQPQHF
.,.,TRBJ2-1,TRBV7-6,TGTGCCAGCAGCTTAACATTGGACAATGAGCAGTTCTTC,CASSLTLDNEQFF
.,.,TRBJ2-1,TRBV7-2,TGTGCCAGCAGCTCACACTTGACCCCCTACAATGAGCAGTTCTTC,CASSSHLTPYNEQFF
.,TRBD1,TRBJ2-7,TRBV2,TGTGCCAGCAGGCATGGGACAGGGGGCCCCTACGAGCAGTACTTC,CASRHGTGGPYEQYF
.,.,TRBJ1-5,TRBV19,TGTGCCAGTGGTGGGGGTATCAGCAATCAGCCCCAGCATTTT,CASGGGISNQPQHF
.,TRBD1,TRBJ1-2,TRBV6-5,TGTGCCAGCAGTTACACCGGACAGGGAATCGATGGCTACACCTTC,CASSYTGQGIDGYTF
once,.,TRBJ1-5,TRBV27,TGTGCCAGCAGTCCAACTCCCCGGGACGGAGATCAGCCCCAGCATTTT,CASSPTPRDGDQPQHF
.,.,TRBJ1-5,TRBV28,TGTGCCAGCACGTGGGGGGGGAGCAATCAGCCCCAGCATTTT,CASTWGGSNQPQHF
.,TRBD2,TRBJ2-7,TRBV4-3,TGCGCCAGCAGCCCCCCACCGGGAGGCTCCTACGAGCAGTACTTC,CASSPPPGGSYEQYF
.,.,TRBJ1-4,TRBV28,TGTGCCAGCAGCCTGATTAATGAAAAACTGTTTTTT,CASSLINEKLFF
.,.,TRBJ1-4,TRBV3-1/TRBV3-2,TGTGCCAGCAGCCGCCGGGGTCCTAATGAAAAACTGTTTTTT,CASSRRGPNEKLFF
.,.,TRBJ1-1,TRBV5-1,TGCGCCAGCAGCGCCCAGACGGGGAACACTGAAGCTTTCTTT,CASSAQTGNTEAFF
.,.,TRBJ1-1,TRBV4-3,TGCGCCAGCAGCCAAGGGTTAAGCACTGAAGCTTTCTTT,CASSQGLSTEAFF
.,.,TRBJ2-5,TRBV5-4,TGTGCCAGCAGCTCGGACATGGGGGAGACCCAGTACTTC,CASSSDMGETQYF
.,.,TRBJ1-5,TRBV5-6,TGTGCCAGCAGCATCTTAAATCAGCCCCAGCATTTT,CASSILNQPQHF
many,.,TRBJ1-3,TRBV7-6,TGTGCCAGCAGCTTAGTAGGGGCGGACTCTGGAAACACCATATATTTT,CASSLVGADSGNTIYF
.,TRBD1,TRBJ1-1,TRBV19,TGTGCCAGTATGGGACAGGGGATGAACACTGAAGCTTTCTTT,CASMGQGMNTEAFF
.,.,TRBJ1-3,TRBV29-1,TGCAGCGTCGTTACCCTGATAGGAAACACCATATATTTT,CSVVTLIGNTIYF
once,.,TRBJ1-2,TRBV7-2,TGTGCCAGCAGCTTACTTTCCGGGTTTGGCTACACCTTC,CASSLLSGFGYTF
once,.,TRBJ2-2,TRBV5-1,TGCGCCAGCAGCTTGGAAGCGGGACAGGCCGGGGAGCTGTTTTTT,CASSLEAGQAGELFF
.,.,TRBJ1-1,TRBV2,TGTGCCAGCAGTAGGGACCCTTCAGGCACTGAAGCTTTCTTT,CASSRDPSGTEAFF
.,.,TRBJ2-3,TRBV11-3,TGTGCCAGTTCGACAGATTTATGGGATACGCAGTATTTT,CASSTDLWDTQYF
once,TRBD2,TRBJ2-3,TRBV28,TGTGCCAGCGGGGCGGGAGGCCAGATCACAGATACGCAGTATTTT,CASGAGGQITDTQYF
.,.,TRBJ1-5,TRBV5-1,TGCGCCAGCAGCTTAGAAGGGGATGGTCAGCCCCAGCATTTT,CASSLEGDGQPQHF
.,.,TRBJ1-3,TRBV5-1,TGCGCCAGCAGCTTGGTCCCGGGGGCAGGGGGAAACACCATATATTTT,CASSLVPGAGGNTIYF
.,TRBD2,TRBJ2-1,TRBV6-4,TGTGCCAGCAGTGTAACGGGGGGGATGGATGAGCAGTTCTTC,CASSVTGGMDEQFF
.,TRBD1,TRBJ1-1,TRBV9,TGTGCCAGCAGCGTAGATGAGTGGGGCCCCGGGACAGGGGCGCCTTGGACGATGAACACTGAAGCTTTCTTT,CASSVDEWGPGTGAPWTMNTEAFF